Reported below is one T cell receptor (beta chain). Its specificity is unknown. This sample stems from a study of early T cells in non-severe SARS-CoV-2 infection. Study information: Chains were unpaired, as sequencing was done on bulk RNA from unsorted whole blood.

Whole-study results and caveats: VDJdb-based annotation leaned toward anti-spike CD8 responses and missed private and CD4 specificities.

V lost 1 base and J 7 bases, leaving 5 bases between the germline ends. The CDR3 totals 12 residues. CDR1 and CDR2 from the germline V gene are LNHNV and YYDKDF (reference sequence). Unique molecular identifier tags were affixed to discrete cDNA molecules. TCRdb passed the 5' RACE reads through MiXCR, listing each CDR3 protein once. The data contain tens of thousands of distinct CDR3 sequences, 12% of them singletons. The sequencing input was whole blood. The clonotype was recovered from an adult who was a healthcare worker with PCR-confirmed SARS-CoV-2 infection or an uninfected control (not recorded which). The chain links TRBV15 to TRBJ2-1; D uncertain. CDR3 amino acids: CATSRGRNEQFF. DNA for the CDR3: TGTGCCACCAGCAGAGGACGAAATGAGCAGTTCTTC.